This entry concerns a single TCR beta chain. This entry belongs to a study of technical replicates of blood from four donors. V gave up 4 bases and J gave up 6 bases; unmatched junction bases: 5. Looked up from germline, CDR1 is SGHRS and CDR2 is YFSETQ. CDR3 length equals 14 residues. Using immunoSEQ multiplex PCR, the repertoire was profiled, and TCRdb retains in-frame clones only, with some absent. The sample consists of around 79,000 clones, 94% of them appearing once. The chain employs TRBV5-1 and TRBJ2-2; the match to TRBD2 covers 8 bases. What was sequenced was T cells isolated from PBMCs. This TCR derives from a human donor in good health. The CDR3 nucleotides are TGCGCCAGCAGCACAGGGACTAGTGCCGGGGAGCTGTTTTTT. This gives the protein CASSTGTSAGELFF.